The clone carrying this T cell receptor beta chain has just a few counts. Its matching antigen is unknown. From germline, CDR1 is MDHEN and CDR2 SYDVKM. This CDR3 has 16 residues. The trim removed 6 bases at V and 4 bases at J, leaving 11 bases unmatched. MiXCR, run by TCRdb on the reads, gives a single entry per CDR3 protein. The sample lists fewer than 950,000 distinct CDR3 sequences; approximately 30% were seen once. These data are taken from a study of T cell repertoires in cytomegalovirus infection. At the level of the study: Public signatures in TCR beta pointed to CMV infection and matching HLA type.

Study-wide findings and caveats: CMV-specific HLA-C-restricted TCR beta clonotypes dominated the ex vivo response. Carriers of CMV plus the relevant HLA were identified by cumulative public TCR beta family frequency.

The chain joins TRBV28 to TRBJ2-1; 8 bases fit TRBD2. This clonotype originated in a human donor in good health (CMV status not recorded). Some clones in this sample may be carry-over from other donors' samples. The specimen was cultured CD8+ T cells from PBMCs, collected from culture after CMV antigen stimulation. The CDR3 sequence is CASSQKGSGTYNEQFF. In DNA form, the CDR3 reads TGTGCCAGCAGCCAGAAGGGTAGCGGGACTTACAATGAGCAGTTCTTC.